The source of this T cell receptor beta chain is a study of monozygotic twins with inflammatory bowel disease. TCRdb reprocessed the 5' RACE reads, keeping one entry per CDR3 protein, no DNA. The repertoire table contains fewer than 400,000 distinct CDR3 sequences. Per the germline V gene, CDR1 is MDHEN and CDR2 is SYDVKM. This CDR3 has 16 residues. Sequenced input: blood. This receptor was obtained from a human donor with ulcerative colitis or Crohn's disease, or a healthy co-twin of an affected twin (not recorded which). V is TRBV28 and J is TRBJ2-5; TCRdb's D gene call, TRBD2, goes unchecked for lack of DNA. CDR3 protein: CASSLGLAVPQETQYF.